The rows below give T cell receptor beta chains drawn from one sample of a study of blood T cell repertoires in COVID-19. Libraries were prepared by immunoSEQ multiplex PCR; TCRdb keeps only in-frame clonotypes and omits some of them. Here the sample spans tens of thousands of clones, 70% to 90% being singletons. Specimen: peripheral blood. The receptor source for this set is a man aged 55 to 70 with acute or convalescent COVID-19. CDR3s include the opening cysteine and the closing phenylalanine or tryptophan. Fields, in order: V gene, D gene, CDR3 protein. The D gene is left open where the match is weak.

V gene: TRBV28; D gene: .; CDR3 protein: CASSLTLSGSGGTNTEAFF
V gene: TRBV10-1; D gene: .; CDR3 protein: CASSEYTTMVNEQYF
V gene: TRBV4-1; D gene: TRBD1; CDR3 protein: CASSQGGTGSGANVLTF
V gene: TRBV19; D gene: .; CDR3 protein: CASSLSESLGFTGTEAFF
V gene: TRBV7-3; D gene: TRBD1; CDR3 protein: CASSGQGHTGELFF
V gene: TRBV6-1; D gene: TRBD2; CDR3 protein: CASSELADTGELFF
V gene: TRBV6-5; D gene: .; CDR3 protein: CASSYASSGPSREQYF
V gene: TRBV15; D gene: .; CDR3 protein: CATSRGGGGPEPQHF
V gene: TRBV6-5; D gene: .; CDR3 protein: CASSPGGGRETQYF
V gene: TRBV18; D gene: .; CDR3 protein: CASSGSLGTGELFF
V gene: TRBV12-3/TRBV12-4; D gene: .; CDR3 protein: CASSLRADWEQFF
V gene: TRBV7-2; D gene: TRBD1; CDR3 protein: CASSLAGGKVYGYTF
V gene: TRBV5-1; D gene: .; CDR3 protein: CASSPDLSEQYF
V gene: TRBV28; D gene: .; CDR3 protein: CASSSTRDLRSNQPQHF
V gene: TRBV7-2; D gene: .; CDR3 protein: CASSLSVAFRSYNSPLHF
V gene: TRBV27; D gene: .; CDR3 protein: CASSLKSVGSYEQYF
V gene: TRBV28; D gene: TRBD1; CDR3 protein: CASTPGGSFIGNQPQHF
V gene: TRBV3-1/TRBV3-2; D gene: TRBD2; CDR3 protein: CASSQDPGLAGQGAGELFF
V gene: TRBV5-5; D gene: .; CDR3 protein: CASSLNGVGKNIQYF
V gene: TRBV3-1/TRBV3-2; D gene: TRBD2; CDR3 protein: CASSSEGRAYEQYF
V gene: TRBV6-5; D gene: TRBD1; CDR3 protein: CASRAQGAREKLFF
V gene: TRBV4-1; D gene: TRBD2; CDR3 protein: CASSRGLAGISYNEQFF
V gene: TRBV24-1; D gene: .; CDR3 protein: CATSDQSAYEQYF
V gene: TRBV12-3/TRBV12-4; D gene: TRBD1; CDR3 protein: CASSGDSGYGYTF
V gene: TRBV5-5; D gene: .; CDR3 protein: CASSLGTGVGEQFF
V gene: TRBV7-2; D gene: .; CDR3 protein: CASKDTANYGYTF
V gene: TRBV28; D gene: .; CDR3 protein: CASSSGGASSYEQYF
V gene: TRBV7-8; D gene: TRBD2; CDR3 protein: CASSSLLRTSGMGREQFF
V gene: TRBV24-1; D gene: TRBD2; CDR3 protein: CATSDSKTSGRLARMVGEQFF
V gene: TRBV7-2; D gene: .; CDR3 protein: CASSLEIANEQYF
V gene: TRBV5-1; D gene: .; CDR3 protein: CASSTGTSGTEAFF
V gene: TRBV7-3; D gene: .; CDR3 protein: CASSLGAGETQYF
V gene: TRBV28; D gene: .; CDR3 protein: CASSLDHGGELFF
V gene: TRBV29-1; D gene: TRBD2; CDR3 protein: CSVEGQGGRETQYF
V gene: TRBV7-3; D gene: .; CDR3 protein: CASSSQPVGAGANVLTF
V gene: TRBV5-1; D gene: .; CDR3 protein: CASSLDRASGNTIYF
V gene: TRBV19; D gene: .; CDR3 protein: CASSIGGGTYNEQFF
V gene: TRBV23-1; D gene: .; CDR3 protein: CASSQSGSVTPQHF
V gene: TRBV27; D gene: TRBD1; CDR3 protein: CASSLGTLRQGGYQKAFF
V gene: TRBV28; D gene: .; CDR3 protein: CASSVLGGKYNEQFF
V gene: TRBV18; D gene: .; CDR3 protein: CASSPSVVNEKLFF
V gene: TRBV7-9; D gene: TRBD1; CDR3 protein: CASSATGGKGYGYTF
V gene: TRBV6-5; D gene: TRBD2; CDR3 protein: CASSRLARNTGELFF
V gene: TRBV6-5; D gene: .; CDR3 protein: CASSPFSLLPDEQFF
V gene: TRBV10-1; D gene: .; CDR3 protein: CASSPGYTDTQYF
V gene: TRBV5-1; D gene: .; CDR3 protein: CASSLDNSYGYTF
V gene: TRBV5-4; D gene: TRBD2; CDR3 protein: CASSSAERGSYEQYF
V gene: TRBV14; D gene: .; CDR3 protein: CASSQYGNLGSEAFF
V gene: TRBV7-2; D gene: .; CDR3 protein: CASSPRGTEAFF
V gene: TRBV27; D gene: .; CDR3 protein: CASSLGGYRGYTF
V gene: TRBV28; D gene: TRBD2; CDR3 protein: CASSWAGGPGEQYF
V gene: TRBV28; D gene: .; CDR3 protein: CASSLLGGTQPQHF
V gene: TRBV1; D gene: .; CDR3 protein: CTSSQAPTSGVYNEQFF
V gene: TRBV4-1; D gene: .; CDR3 protein: CASSHATGLRGKAEAFF
V gene: TRBV2; D gene: TRBD2; CDR3 protein: CASRKSGLISNEQFF
V gene: TRBV7-3; D gene: TRBD2; CDR3 protein: CASSLIHQEAGGIFGANVLTF